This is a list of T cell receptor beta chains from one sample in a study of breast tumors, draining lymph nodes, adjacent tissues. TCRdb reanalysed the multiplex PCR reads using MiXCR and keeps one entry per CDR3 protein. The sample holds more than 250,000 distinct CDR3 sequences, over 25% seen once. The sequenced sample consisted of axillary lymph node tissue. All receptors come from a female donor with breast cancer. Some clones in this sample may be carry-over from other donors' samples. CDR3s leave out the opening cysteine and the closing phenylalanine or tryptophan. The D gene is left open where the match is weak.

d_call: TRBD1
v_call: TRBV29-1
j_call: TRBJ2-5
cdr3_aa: SAKGGRDQETQY

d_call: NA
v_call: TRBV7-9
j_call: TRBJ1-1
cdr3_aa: ASSLGDRNTEAF

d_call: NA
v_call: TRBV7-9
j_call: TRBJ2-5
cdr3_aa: ASSLSGVRETQY

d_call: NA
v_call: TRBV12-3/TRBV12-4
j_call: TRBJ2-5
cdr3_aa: ASSRTWQETQY

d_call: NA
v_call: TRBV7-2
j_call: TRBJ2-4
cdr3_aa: ASSPEGGIQY

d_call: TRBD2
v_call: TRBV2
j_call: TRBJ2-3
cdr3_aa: ASRSSGGWGTDTQY

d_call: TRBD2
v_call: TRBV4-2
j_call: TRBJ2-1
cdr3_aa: ASSQDSGRAAEQF

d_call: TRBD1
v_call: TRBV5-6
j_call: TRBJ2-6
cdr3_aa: ASSYRTGPSSGANVLT

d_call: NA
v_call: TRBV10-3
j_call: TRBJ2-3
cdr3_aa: AISVGLRTSTDTQY

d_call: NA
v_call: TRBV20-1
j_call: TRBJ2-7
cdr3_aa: SAPLGVGEQY

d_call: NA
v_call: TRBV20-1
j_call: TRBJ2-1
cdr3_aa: SAWSPYYNEQF

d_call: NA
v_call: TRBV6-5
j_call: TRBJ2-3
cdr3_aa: ASSHSTRQVADTQY

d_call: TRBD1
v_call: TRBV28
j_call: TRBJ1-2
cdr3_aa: VSSFGDRVSGYT

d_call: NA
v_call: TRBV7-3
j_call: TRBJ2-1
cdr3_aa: ASSLARGSYNEQF

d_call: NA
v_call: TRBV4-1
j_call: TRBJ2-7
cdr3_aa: ASSQGGQANYEQY

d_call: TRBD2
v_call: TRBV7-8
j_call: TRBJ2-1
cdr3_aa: ASSRFLSGSLF

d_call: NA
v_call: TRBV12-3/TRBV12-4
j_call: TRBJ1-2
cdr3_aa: ASSLSFFYGYT

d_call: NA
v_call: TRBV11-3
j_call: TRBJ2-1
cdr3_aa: ASSLGVLGEQF

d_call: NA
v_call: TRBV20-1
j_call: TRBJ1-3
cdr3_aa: SARDPEGGNTIY

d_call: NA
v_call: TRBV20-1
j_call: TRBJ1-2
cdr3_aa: SWEGINYGYT

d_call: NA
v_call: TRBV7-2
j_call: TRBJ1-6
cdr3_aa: ASSLGTGRSSPLH

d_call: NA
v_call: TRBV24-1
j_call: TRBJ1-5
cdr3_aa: ASSRTVQETQH

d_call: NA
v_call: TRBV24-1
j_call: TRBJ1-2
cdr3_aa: ATFGGAGLFSGYT

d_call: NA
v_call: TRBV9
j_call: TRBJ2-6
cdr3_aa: ASRGPSGANVLT

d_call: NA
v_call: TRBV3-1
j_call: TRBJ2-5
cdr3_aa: ASSQGGGQTQY

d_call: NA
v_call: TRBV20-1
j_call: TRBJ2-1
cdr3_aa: SATSSDTRSYNEQF

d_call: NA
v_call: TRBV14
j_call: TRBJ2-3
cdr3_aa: ASSQRRRTDTQY

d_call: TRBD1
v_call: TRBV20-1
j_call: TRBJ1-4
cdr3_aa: SAPQGSRTTNAKLF

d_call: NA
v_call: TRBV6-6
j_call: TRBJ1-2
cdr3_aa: ASSHTVQGDYGYT

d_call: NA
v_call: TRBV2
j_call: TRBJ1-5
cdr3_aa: ASSTGTYNQPQH

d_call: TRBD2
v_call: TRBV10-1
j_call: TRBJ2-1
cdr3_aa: ASSGTSGLYNEQF

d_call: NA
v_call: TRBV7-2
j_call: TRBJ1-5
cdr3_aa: ASSLLGQETQH

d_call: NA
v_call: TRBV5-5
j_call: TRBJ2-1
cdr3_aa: ASRDVRSEGEQF

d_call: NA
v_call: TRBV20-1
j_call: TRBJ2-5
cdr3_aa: SAPRTVQETQY

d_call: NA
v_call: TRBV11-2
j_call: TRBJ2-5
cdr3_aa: ASSLGLKETQY

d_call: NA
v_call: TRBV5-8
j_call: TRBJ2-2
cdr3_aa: ASSLSVGARTGELF

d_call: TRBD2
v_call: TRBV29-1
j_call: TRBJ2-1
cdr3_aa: SSSSSGRRRSYNEQF

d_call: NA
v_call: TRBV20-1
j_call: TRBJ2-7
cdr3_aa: SAQQGYEQY

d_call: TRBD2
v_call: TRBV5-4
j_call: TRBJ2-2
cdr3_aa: ASSILAGATGELF

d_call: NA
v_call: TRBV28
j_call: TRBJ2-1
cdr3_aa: ASSLSWNEQF

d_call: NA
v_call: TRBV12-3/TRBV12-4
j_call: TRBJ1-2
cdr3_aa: ASSNDRSYT

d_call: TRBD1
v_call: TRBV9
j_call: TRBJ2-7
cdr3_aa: ASSVAGQGYEQY

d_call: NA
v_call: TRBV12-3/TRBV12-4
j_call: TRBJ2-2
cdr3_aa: ASSFLHRAMGGELF

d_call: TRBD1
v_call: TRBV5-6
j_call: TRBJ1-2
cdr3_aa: ASSLADRVYGYT

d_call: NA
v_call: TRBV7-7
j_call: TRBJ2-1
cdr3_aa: ASSLARGGVGNEQF

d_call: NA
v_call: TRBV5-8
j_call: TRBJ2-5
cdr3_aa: ASKTLKRGGQETQY

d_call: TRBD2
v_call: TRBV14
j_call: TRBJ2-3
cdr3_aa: ASSQEREGVANTQY

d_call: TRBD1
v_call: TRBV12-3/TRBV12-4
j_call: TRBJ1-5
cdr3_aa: ASSGQGGDQPQH

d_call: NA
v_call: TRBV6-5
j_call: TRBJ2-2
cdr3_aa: ASSYYWEGELF

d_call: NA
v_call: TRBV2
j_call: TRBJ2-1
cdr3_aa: ASRDYGTVGQF

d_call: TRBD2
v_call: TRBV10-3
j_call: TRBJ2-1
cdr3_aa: AISESGGHYNEQF

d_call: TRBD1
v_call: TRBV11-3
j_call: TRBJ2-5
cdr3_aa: ASSSGTEETQY

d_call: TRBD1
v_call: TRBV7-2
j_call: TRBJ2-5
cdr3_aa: ASSYKTGQETQY

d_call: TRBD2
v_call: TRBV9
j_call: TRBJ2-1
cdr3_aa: ASSVASGSRIEQF

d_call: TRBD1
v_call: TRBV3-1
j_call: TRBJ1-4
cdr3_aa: ASSQTRGQGNEKLF

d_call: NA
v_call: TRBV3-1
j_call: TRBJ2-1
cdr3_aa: ASSQVPAEQF

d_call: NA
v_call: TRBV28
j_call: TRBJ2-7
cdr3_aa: ASSPPGAKEWQY

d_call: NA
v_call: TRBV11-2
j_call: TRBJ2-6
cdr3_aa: ASSLDNEWTASSGANVLT